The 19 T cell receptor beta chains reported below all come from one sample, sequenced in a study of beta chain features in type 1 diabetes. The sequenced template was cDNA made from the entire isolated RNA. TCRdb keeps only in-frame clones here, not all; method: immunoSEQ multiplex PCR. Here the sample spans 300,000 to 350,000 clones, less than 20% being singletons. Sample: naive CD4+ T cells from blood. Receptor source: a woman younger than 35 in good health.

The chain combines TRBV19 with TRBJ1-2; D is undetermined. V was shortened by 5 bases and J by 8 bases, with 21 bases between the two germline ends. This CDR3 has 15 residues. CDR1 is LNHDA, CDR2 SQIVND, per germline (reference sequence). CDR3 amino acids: CASSGTREVNGGYTF. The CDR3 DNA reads TGTGCCAGTAGTGGTACTAGGGAGGTGAACGGGGGCTACACCTTC.

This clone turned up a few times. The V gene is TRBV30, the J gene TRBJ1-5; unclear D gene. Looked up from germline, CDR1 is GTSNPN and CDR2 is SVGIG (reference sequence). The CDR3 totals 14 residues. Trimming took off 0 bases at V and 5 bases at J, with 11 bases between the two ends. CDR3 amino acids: CAWSVSRLYQPQHF. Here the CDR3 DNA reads TGTGCCTGGAGTGTATCCAGGCTTTATCAGCCCCAGCATTTT.

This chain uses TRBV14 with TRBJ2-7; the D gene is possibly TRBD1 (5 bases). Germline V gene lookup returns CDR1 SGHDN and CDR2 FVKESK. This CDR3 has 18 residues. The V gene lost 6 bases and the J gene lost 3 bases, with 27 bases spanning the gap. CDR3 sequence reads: CASSQSRRQPSLDYEQYF. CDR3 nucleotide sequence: TGTGCCAGCAGTCAATCGCGCCGACAGCCGAGTTTGGACTACGAGCAGTACTTC.

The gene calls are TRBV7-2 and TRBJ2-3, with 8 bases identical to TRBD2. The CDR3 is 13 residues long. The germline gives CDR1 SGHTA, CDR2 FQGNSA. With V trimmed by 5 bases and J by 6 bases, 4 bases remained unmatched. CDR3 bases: TGTGCCAGCAGCCCCCCGGGGGGGGATACGCAGTATTTT. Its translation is CASSPPGGDTQYF. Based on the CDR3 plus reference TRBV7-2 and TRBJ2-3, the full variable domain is GAGVSQSPSNKVTEKGKDVELRCDPISGHTALYWYRQSLGQGLEFLIYFQGNSAPDKSGLPSDRFSAERTGGSVSTLTIQRTQQEDSAVYLCASSPPGGDTQYFGPGTRLTVL.

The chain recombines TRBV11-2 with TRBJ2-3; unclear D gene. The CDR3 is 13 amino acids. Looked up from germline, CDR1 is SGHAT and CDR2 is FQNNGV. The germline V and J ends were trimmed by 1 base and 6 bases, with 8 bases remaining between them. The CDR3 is CASSLGPGDTQYF. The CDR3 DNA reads TGTGCCAGCAGCTTAGGCCCCGGGGATACGCAGTATTTT.

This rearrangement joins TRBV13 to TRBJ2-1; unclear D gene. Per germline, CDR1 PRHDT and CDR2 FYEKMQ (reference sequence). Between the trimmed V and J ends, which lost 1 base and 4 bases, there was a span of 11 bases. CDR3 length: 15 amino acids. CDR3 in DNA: TGTGCCAGCAGCTTAGTGGTCAGTTTTTACAATGAGCAGTTCTTC. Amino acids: CASSLVVSFYNEQFF.

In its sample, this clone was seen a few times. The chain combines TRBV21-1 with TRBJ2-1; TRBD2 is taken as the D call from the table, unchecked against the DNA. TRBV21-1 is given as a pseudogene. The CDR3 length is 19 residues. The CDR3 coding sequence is TGTGCCAGCAGCAGAGCGTCGACTAGCGGGAGGCCGGGGGGCAATGAGCAGTTCTTC. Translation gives CASSRASTSGRPGGNEQFF.

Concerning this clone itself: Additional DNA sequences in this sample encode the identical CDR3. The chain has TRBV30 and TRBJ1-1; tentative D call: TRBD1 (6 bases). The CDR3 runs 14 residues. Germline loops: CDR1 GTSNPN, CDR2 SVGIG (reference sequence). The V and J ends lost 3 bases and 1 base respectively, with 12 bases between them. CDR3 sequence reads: CAWRSYRANTEAFF. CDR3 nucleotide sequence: TGTGCCTGGAGAAGCTACAGGGCGAACACTGAAGCTTTCTTT.

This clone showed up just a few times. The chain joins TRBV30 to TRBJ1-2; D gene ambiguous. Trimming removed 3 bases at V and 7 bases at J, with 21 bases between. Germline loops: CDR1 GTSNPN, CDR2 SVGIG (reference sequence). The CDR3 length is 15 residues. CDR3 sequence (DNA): TGTGCCTGGAGGCGGGCCAGTTTGACTTCTGGTGGCTACACCTTC. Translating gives CAWRRASLTSGGYTF.

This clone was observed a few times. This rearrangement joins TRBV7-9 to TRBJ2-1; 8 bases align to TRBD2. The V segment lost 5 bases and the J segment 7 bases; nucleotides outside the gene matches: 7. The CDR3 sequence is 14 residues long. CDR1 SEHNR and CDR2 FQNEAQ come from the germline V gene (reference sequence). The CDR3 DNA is TGTGCCAGCAGCCGCCAGAGCGGGAGAAATGAGCAGTTCTTC. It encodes CASSRQSGRNEQFF.

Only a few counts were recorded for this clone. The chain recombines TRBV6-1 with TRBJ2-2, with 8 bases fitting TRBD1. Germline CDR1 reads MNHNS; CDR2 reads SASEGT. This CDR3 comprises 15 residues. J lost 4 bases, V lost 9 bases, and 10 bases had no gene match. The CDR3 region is CASILDRASTGELFF. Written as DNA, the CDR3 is TGTGCCAGTATCCTGGACAGGGCGTCCACCGGGGAGCTGTTTTTT.

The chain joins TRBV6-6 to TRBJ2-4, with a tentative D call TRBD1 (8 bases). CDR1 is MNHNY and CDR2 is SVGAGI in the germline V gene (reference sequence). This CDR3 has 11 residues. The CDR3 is CAVTGGGIQYF. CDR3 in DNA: TGTGCGGTCACAGGGGGGGGCATTCAGTACTTC.

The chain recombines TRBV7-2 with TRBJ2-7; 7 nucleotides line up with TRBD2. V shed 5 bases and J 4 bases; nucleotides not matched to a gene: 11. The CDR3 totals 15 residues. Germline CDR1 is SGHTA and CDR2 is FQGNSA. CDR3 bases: TGTGCCAGCAGCCCCGGGGGGACTAACCTATACGAGCAGTACTTC. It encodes CASSPGGTNLYEQYF.

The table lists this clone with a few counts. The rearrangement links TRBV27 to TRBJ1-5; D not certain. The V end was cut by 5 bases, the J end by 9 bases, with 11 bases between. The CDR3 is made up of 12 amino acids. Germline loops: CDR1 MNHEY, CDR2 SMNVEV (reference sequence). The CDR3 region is CASSQVPGPQHF. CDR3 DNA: TGTGCCAGCAGTCAGGTTCCCGGGCCCCAGCATTTT.

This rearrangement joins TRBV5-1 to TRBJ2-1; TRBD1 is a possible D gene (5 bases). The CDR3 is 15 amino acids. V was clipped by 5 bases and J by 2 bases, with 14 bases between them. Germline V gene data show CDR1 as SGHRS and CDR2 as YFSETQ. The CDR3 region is CASSSLGAAYNEQFF. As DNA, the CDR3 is TGCGCCAGCAGTTCCCTAGGGGCTGCCTACAATGAGCAGTTCTTC. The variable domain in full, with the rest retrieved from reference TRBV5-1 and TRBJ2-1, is KAGVTQTPRYLIKTRGQQVTLSCSPISGHRSVSWYQQTPGQGLQFLFEYFSETQRNKGNFPGRFSGRQFSNSRSEMNVSTLELGDSALYLCASSSLGAAYNEQFFGPGTRLTVL.

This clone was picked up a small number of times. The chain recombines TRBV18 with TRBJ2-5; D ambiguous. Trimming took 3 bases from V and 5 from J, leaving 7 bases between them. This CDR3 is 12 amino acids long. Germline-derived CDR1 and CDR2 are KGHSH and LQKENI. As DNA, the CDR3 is TGTGCCAGCTCACCCCGGGTCGAGACCCAGTACTTC. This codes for CASSPRVETQYF.

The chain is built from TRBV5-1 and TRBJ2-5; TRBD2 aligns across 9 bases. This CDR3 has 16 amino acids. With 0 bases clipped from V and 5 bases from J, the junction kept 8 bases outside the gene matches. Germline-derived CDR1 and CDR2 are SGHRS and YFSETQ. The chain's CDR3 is CASSLERAGGFETQYF. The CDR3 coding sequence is TGCGCCAGCAGCTTGGAGCGAGCGGGGGGATTTGAGACCCAGTACTTC. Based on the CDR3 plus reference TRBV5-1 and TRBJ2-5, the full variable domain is KAGVTQTPRYLIKTRGQQVTLSCSPISGHRSVSWYQQTPGQGLQFLFEYFSETQRNKGNFPGRFSGRQFSNSRSEMNVSTLELGDSALYLCASSLERAGGFETQYFGPGTRLLVL.

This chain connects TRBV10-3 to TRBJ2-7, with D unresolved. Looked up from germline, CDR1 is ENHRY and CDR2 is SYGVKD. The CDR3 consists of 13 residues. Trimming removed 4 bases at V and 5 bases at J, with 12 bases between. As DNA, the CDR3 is TGTGCCATCAGTGCCGTTGTGAACAACGAGCAGTACTTC. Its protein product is CAISAVVNNEQYF.

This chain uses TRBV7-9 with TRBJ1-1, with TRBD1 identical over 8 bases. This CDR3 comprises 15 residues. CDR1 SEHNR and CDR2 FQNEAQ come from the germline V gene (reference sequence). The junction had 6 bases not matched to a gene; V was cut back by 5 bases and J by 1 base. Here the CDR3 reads CASSTRTGQNTEAFF. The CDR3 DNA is TGTGCCAGCAGCACCCGGACAGGGCAGAACACTGAAGCTTTCTTT.